Presented here are 22 T cell receptor beta chains from one specimen sequenced in a study of memory CD8 T cells in hepatitis C reinfection. Data came from immunoSEQ multiplex PCR; TCRdb stores just in-frame clones and leaves some out. This sample carries tens of thousands of clones, 89% of them seen once, and the ten largest clones take more than 0.8%. Time point in this sample: pre-reinfection, 55 to 20 weeks before reinfection detection. The sorted cells went straight to TCR sequencing with no prior in vitro expansion. The specimen sequenced was naive CD8+ T cells sorted from blood. These receptor sequences come from a young man with hepatitis C virus infection.

The rearrangement uses TRBV27 and TRBJ2-1, with 13 bases fitting TRBD2. Unmatched junction bases numbered 2, after V lost 5 bases and J lost 4 bases. The CDR3 is made up of 15 amino acids. Per germline, CDR1 MNHEY and CDR2 SMNVEV (reference sequence). The CDR3 bases are TGTGCCAGCAGTGCGGGACTAGCGGGGTACAATGAGCAGTTCTTC. This codes for CASSAGLAGYNEQFF.

The rearrangement uses TRBV25-1 and TRBJ2-7, with 12 bases matching TRBD2. From germline, CDR1 is MGHDK and CDR2 SYGVNS. This CDR3 has 15 residues. Trimming cost V 3 bases and J 0 bases; bases outside gene matches: 0. In nucleotides, the CDR3 is TGTGCCAGCAGTGAGACTAGCGGGAGCTCCTACGAGCAGTACTTC. The encoded protein is CASSETSGSSYEQYF.

V and J are TRBV29-1 and TRBJ2-3; D perhaps matches TRBD2 (5 bases). Per the germline V gene, CDR1 is SQVTM and CDR2 is ANQGSEA. Between the trimmed V and J ends, which lost 4 bases and 3 bases, there was a span of 14 bases. The CDR3 totals 14 residues. CDR3 protein: CSVASRYNTDTQYF. The CDR3 DNA is TGCAGCGTTGCTAGCCGGTACAATACAGATACGCAGTATTTT.

This CDR3 reads CSAGGGSSYEQYV. CDR3 bases: TGTTCCGCGGGAGGAGGTAGCTCCTACGAGCAGTACGTC. This chain joins TRBV6-1 and TRBJ2-7, with TRBD2 matching 8 bases. CDR1 and CDR2 (germline): MNHNS, SASEGT. CDR3 length equals 13 residues.

This clone was recorded only once. The chain has TRBV6-5 and TRBJ1-4; possibly TRBD1 for D (5 bases). Trimming shortened V by 8 bases and J by 3 bases, and 16 bases separated the two germline ends. The CDR3 spans 15 residues. Germline V gene lookup returns CDR1 MNHEY and CDR2 SVGAGI. The CDR3 coding sequence is TGTGCCAGCGCATACGGGCCAGGGTCTAATGAAAAACTGTTTTTT. Protein sequence: CASAYGPGSNEKLFF.

The J gene is TRBJ2-7, the V gene TRBV5-4, with 7 bases matching TRBD1. V was pared by 3 bases and J by 0 bases, with 3 bases of the junction left unmatched. CDR3 length equals 14 residues. Germline V gene lookup returns CDR1 SGHNT and CDR2 YYREEE (reference sequence). The CDR3 bases are TGTGCCAGCAGCTCGGGACAGAGCTCCTACGAGCAGTACTTC. This encodes CASSSGQSSYEQYF.

In its sample, this clone was seen once. This rearrangement joins TRBV18 to TRBJ2-5; 7 nucleotides agree with TRBD1. The CDR3 consists of 17 residues. Germline values: CDR1 KGHSH, CDR2 LQKENI. Trimming took 4 bases from V and 1 from J; bases not matched to a gene: 12. CDR3 coding DNA: TGTGCCAGCTCACTGACAGGGACGCCGGCGGGCCAAGAGACCCAGTACTTC. It codes for CASSLTGTPAGQETQYF.

The V gene is TRBV7-8, the J gene TRBJ2-3; 14 nucleotides align to TRBD2. CDR3 length equals 19 residues. The V gene end was trimmed by 0 bases and the J gene end by 0 bases; junction bases not matched to a gene: 5. From germline, CDR1 is SGHVS and CDR2 FQNEAQ. As DNA, the CDR3 is TGTGCCAGCAGCTTAGCGCGGGGACTAGCGGGGGCCAGCACAGATACGCAGTATTTT. It specifies CASSLARGLAGASTDTQYF. The full variable domain, in which reference TRBV7-8 and TRBJ2-3 provide the parts outside the CDR3, is GAGVSQSPRYKVAKRGQDVALRCDPISGHVSLFWYQQALGQGPEFLTYFQNEAQLDKSGLPSDRFFAERPEGSVSTLKIQRTQQEDSAVYLCASSLARGLAGASTDTQYFGPGTRLTVL.

The chain couples TRBV30 to TRBJ1-2; D is unresolved. The V and J ends lost 0 bases and 4 bases respectively, with 6 bases between them. The CDR3 extends over 12 amino acids. Germline V gene data show CDR1 as GTSNPN and CDR2 as SVGIG (reference sequence). The CDR3 DNA is TGTGCCTGGAGTGTGGGCCCCTATGGCTACACCTTC. This sequence encodes CAWSVGPYGYTF.

This clone was seen just once. J is TRBJ2-1 and V is TRBV6-5; the match to TRBD2 covers 7 bases. J gave up 5 bases and V 4 bases, and 5 bases lay outside the gene matches. Germline CDR1 reads MNHEY; CDR2 reads SVGAGI. The CDR3 totals 14 residues. The CDR3 reads CASSFFGRNNEQFF. Here the CDR3 DNA reads TGTGCCAGCAGTTTCTTCGGGAGGAACAATGAGCAGTTCTTC.

In its sample, this clone was seen a few times. The genes are TRBV6-5 and TRBJ1-2, with TRBD1 matching 7 bases. The CDR3 length is 15 residues. V lost 7 bases, J lost 6 bases, and 14 bases stayed unmatched. Germline V CDR1 and CDR2: MNHEY, SVGAGI. The DNA for the CDR3 is TGTGCCAGCAACATCATCCCAGGGGGTGTTGATGGCTACACCTTC. As protein: CASNIIPGGVDGYTF.

V gene TRBV7-9 combines with J gene TRBJ2-5; TRBD2 agrees at 14 bases. CDR3 length: 15 residues. The trim removed 7 bases at V and 5 bases at J, leaving 6 bases unmatched. Germline V CDR1 and CDR2: SEHNR, FQNEAQ (reference sequence). The CDR3 coding sequence is TGTGCCAGCACCCGACTAGCGGGGGGGCTGGAGACCCAGTACTTC. Its protein is CASTRLAGGLETQYF. Full variable domain (rest looked up from reference TRBV7-9 and TRBJ2-5): DTGVSQNPRHKITKRGQNVTFRCDPISEHNRLYWYRQTLGQGPEFLTYFQNEAQLEKSRLLSDRFSAERPKGSFSTLEIQRTEQGDSAMYLCASTRLAGGLETQYFGPGTRLLVL.

This clone was observed a single time. The chain joins TRBV28 to TRBJ2-2; D perhaps matches TRBD2 (7 bases). Trimming removed 7 bases from V and 5 bases from J, with 17 bases in between. From germline, CDR1 is MDHEN and CDR2 SYDVKM. The CDR3 runs to 15 residues. CDR3 in amino acids: CASTLAGARTGELFF. Written as DNA, the CDR3 is TGTGCCAGCACCCTGGCGGGGGCGAGGACCGGGGAGCTGTTTTTT.

The chain uses TRBV29-1 and TRBJ2-3, with 7 bases matching TRBD2. The CDR3 loop spans 14 amino acids. From germline, CDR1 is SQVTM and CDR2 ANQGSEA. V lost 4 bases to trimming and J lost 6 bases; unmatched junction nucleotides: 10. In DNA, the CDR3 is TGCAGCGTTGGAGTAGCGGGCGCCGGGGATACGCAGTATTTT. Translating gives CSVGVAGAGDTQYF.

This clone turned up a few times. The chain combines TRBV4-1 with TRBJ2-6; unclear D gene. Trimming took off 1 base at V and 7 bases at J, with 8 bases between the two ends. This CDR3 region has 14 residues. CDR1 and CDR2 from the germline V gene are MGHRA and YSYEKL. The CDR3 here is CASSQVSGANVLTF. The CDR3 DNA reads as TGCGCCAGCAGCCAAGTCTCGGGTGCCAACGTCCTGACTTTC.

The sample holds one count of this clone. The chain has TRBV19 and TRBJ1-3; D gene unclear. The CDR3 covers 15 residues. Germline V gene sequence: CDR1 LNHDA, CDR2 SQIVND (reference sequence). Trimming took off 6 bases at V and 0 bases at J, with 12 bases between the two ends. CDR3 region: CASRPTESSGNTIYF. The CDR3, as DNA: TGTGCCAGTAGGCCTACTGAGAGCTCTGGAAACACCATATATTTT.

The chain links TRBV21-1 to TRBJ1-2; no DNA check was done on the table's D call, TRBD1. TRBV21-1 is a pseudogene. This CDR3 comprises 12 residues. DNA for the CDR3: TGTGCCAGCAGCCTGCGGACAGGCGGCTACACCTTC. It specifies CASSLRTGGYTF.

This clone came up once. The chain couples TRBV7-9 to TRBJ2-5, with TRBD2 as a possible D gene (7 bases). The CDR3 contains 16 residues. From germline, CDR1 is SEHNR and CDR2 FQNEAQ (reference sequence). Trimming removed 6 bases at V and 2 bases at J, with 19 bases between. The CDR3 loop reads CASSPEGGGPQETQYF. CDR3 in DNA: TGTGCCAGCAGTCCTGAAGGGGGGGGCCCTCAAGAGACCCAGTACTTC.

This chain joins TRBV7-2 and TRBJ2-1; D unclear. The CDR3 sequence is 13 residues long. Germline V gene lookup returns CDR1 SGHTA and CDR2 FQGNSA. V was cut by 5 bases and J by 4 bases, with 9 bases left in between. CDR3 sequence (DNA): TGTGCCAGCAGCAAGACCGGGTACAATGAGCAGTTCTTC. Translated, it gives CASSKTGYNEQFF.

The gene calls are TRBV7-5 and TRBJ1-4; the table gives TRBD1 as D, unverified against the DNA. TRBV7-5 corresponds to a pseudogene. The CDR3 has 15 amino acids. The CDR3 DNA is TGTGCCAGAAGCTTAAAAGGACACAGGCGAGAAAAACTGTTTTTT. Translation: CARSLKGHRREKLFF.

This chain connects TRBV18 to TRBJ2-1; D unresolved. This CDR3 region has 12 residues. The germline V and J ends were trimmed by 3 bases and 9 bases, with 9 bases remaining between them. From germline, CDR1 is KGHSH and CDR2 LQKENI. The CDR3 region is CASSPSTGEQFF. The CDR3 region has the DNA TGTGCCAGCTCACCCTCTACTGGTGAGCAGTTCTTC.

The chain employs TRBV6-5 and TRBJ2-1; D unresolved. The CDR3 has 16 residues. CDR1 MNHEY and CDR2 SVGAGI come from the germline V gene. The V end was cut by 0 bases, the J end by 6 bases, with 15 bases between. The CDR3 DNA reads as TGTGCCAGCAGTTACTCCTTTGGCGGAGCCTTCAATGAGCAGTTCTTC. Its protein product is CASSYSFGGAFNEQFF.